These 4 T cell receptor beta chains originate from one sample sequenced in a study of T cells after posttransplantation cyclophosphamide. Method: immunoSEQ multiplex PCR; TCRdb's copy keeps in-frame clones and lacks some. Among approximately 23,000 clones, about 82% were seen once, and the ten largest hold about 6.3%. Material for sequencing was PBMCs. Receptors originate from a woman aged 60-75 years with a blood cancer, CMV-positive, and with a related stem cell donor.

This sequence joins TRBV27 and TRBJ1-2, with a tentative D call TRBD1 (6 bases). Trimming pared 3 bases from V and 4 bases from J, leaving 9 bases between. The CDR3 runs to 13 residues. Germline V lookup: CDR1 MNHEY, CDR2 SMNVEV (reference sequence). As DNA, the CDR3 is TGTGCCAGCAGTTTTGACAGGTCCTATGGCTACACCTTC. This sequence encodes CASSFDRSYGYTF.

This clone was counted only a few times. The V and J genes are TRBV27 and TRBJ1-4, with a possible D match to TRBD1 (6 bases). There are 15 residues in the CDR3. Germline V gene lookup returns CDR1 MNHEY and CDR2 SMNVEV (reference sequence). V was trimmed by 5 bases and J by 0 bases, leaving 10 bases between them. This CDR3 reads CASSDRPATNEKLFF. The CDR3 DNA reads TGTGCCAGCAGTGACAGGCCCGCAACTAATGAAAAACTGTTTTTT.

The CDR3 protein is CASSATGTGGKAFF. The CDR3 DNA reads as TGTGCCAGCAGCGCGACCGGGACAGGGGGAAAAGCTTTCTTT. V is TRBV5-4 and J is TRBJ1-1; 11 nucleotides match TRBD1. The germline V gene has CDR1 SGHNT and CDR2 YYREEE (reference sequence). The CDR3 spans 14 residues. The ends lost 4 bases at V and 9 bases at J; junction bases unmatched: 8. The full variable domain, its missing parts supplied by reference TRBV5-4 and TRBJ1-1, is ETGVTQSPTHLIKTRGQQVTLRCSSQSGHNTVSWYQQALGQGPQFIFQYYREEENGRGNFPPRFSGLQFPNYSSELNVNALELDDSALYLCASSATGTGGKAFFGQGTRLTVV.

This chain joins TRBV30 and TRBJ2-7; 11 nucleotides align to TRBD1. J gave up 1 base and V 3 bases, and 5 bases lay outside the gene matches. There are 15 residues in the CDR3. In germline, CDR1 is GTSNPN, CDR2 SVGIG (reference sequence). The chain's CDR3 is CAWRRTGGRSYEQYF. The CDR3 DNA reads as TGTGCCTGGAGACGGACAGGGGGCCGGTCCTACGAGCAGTACTTC.